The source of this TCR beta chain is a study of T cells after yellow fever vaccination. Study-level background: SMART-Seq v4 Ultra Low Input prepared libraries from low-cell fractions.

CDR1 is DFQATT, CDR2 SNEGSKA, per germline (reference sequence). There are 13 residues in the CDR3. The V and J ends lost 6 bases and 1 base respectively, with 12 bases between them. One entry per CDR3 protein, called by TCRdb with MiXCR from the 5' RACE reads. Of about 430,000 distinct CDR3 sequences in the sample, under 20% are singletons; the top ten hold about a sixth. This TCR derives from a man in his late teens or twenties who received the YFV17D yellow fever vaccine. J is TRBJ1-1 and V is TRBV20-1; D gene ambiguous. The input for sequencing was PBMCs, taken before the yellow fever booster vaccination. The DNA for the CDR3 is TGCAGTGCCCCCAGGAACCCGAACACTGAAGCTTTCTTT. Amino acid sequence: CSAPRNPNTEAFF.